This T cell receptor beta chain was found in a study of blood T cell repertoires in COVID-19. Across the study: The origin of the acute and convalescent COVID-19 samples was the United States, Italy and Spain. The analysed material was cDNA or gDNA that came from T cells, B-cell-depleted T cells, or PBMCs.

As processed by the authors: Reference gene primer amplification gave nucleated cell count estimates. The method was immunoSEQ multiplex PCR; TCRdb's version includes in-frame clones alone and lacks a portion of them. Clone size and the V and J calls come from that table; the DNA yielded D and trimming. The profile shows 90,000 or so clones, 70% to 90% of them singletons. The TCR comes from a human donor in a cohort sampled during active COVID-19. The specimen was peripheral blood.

The CDR3 loop is CASSLATGEPYGYTF. CDR3 in DNA: TGCGCCAGCAGCTTGGCCACAGGAGAACCTTATGGCTACACCTTC. The chain is built from TRBV5-1 and TRBJ1-2; a possible D gene is TRBD1 (5 bases). Germline-derived CDR1 and CDR2 are SGHRS and YFSETQ. The CDR3 consists of 15 residues. V lost 0 bases and J lost 5, with 14 bases in between.